The 19 T cell receptor beta chains presented below share a single source sample, sequenced in a study of cytomegalovirus exposure and HLA in healthy donors. It was with 60 Vbeta and 13 Jbeta primers that the PCR ran. Assay used: immunoSEQ multiplex PCR; TCRdb lists only in-frame clones, some missing. The sample includes 100,000 to 150,000 clones, approximately 79% of them seen just once. Sequenced: PBMCs. Every receptor here comes from a man younger than 45 in good health and CMV-seronegative.

The rearrangement links TRBV6-6 to TRBJ1-1; 9 positions match TRBD1. The CDR3 length is 15 residues. Germline lookup yields CDR1 MNHNY and CDR2 SVGAGI (reference sequence). After removal of 4 bases from V and 2 bases from J, the junction contained 5 bases not matched to a gene. The CDR3 DNA reads as TGTGCCAGCAGTTCGACGGGACAGGGAAACACTGAAGCTTTCTTT. Protein: CASSSTGQGNTEAFF.

This clone has only a few counts. The J gene is TRBJ1-1, the V gene TRBV7-9; D is ambiguous. CDR3 length equals 17 residues. Trimming took off 5 bases at V and 5 bases at J, with 24 bases between the two ends. Germline values: CDR1 SEHNR, CDR2 FQNEAQ (reference sequence). CDR3 DNA sequence: TGTGCCAGCAGCCCCATAGGCGTTAGGAGCCGGAGGACTGAAGCTTTCTTT. As protein: CASSPIGVRSRRTEAFF. Combining the CDR3 with reference TRBV7-9 and TRBJ1-1 gives the whole variable domain DTGVSQNPRHKITKRGQNVTFRCDPISEHNRLYWYRQTLGQGPEFLTYFQNEAQLEKSRLLSDRFSAERPKGSFSTLEIQRTEQGDSAMYLCASSPIGVRSRRTEAFFGQGTRLTVV.

The chain couples TRBV11-3 to TRBJ2-3; a possible D gene is TRBD1 (6 bases). CDR1 and CDR2 from the germline V gene are SGHNT and YENEEA. This CDR3 region has 15 residues. Trimming took off 5 bases at V and 4 bases at J, with 16 bases between the two ends. The CDR3 DNA reads as TGTGCCAGCAGCCCTGACAGGATTAGGGCAGATACGCAGTATTTT. This encodes CASSPDRIRADTQYF.

This sequence joins TRBV30 and TRBJ1-5; weak D call: TRBD1 (5 bases). Germline V lookup: CDR1 GTSNPN, CDR2 SVGIG (reference sequence). This CDR3 contains 13 residues. V lost 3 bases and J 10 bases, leaving 16 bases between the germline ends. The DNA for the CDR3 is TGTGCCTGGAGCAGGGAAGACCGATTACCCCAGCATTTT. Protein sequence: CAWSREDRLPQHF.

CDR3 sequence (DNA): TGTGCCAGCAGCTTAACGGGGGGGTACTCCTACAATGAGCAGTTCTTC. This gives the protein CASSLTGGYSYNEQFF. V is TRBV11-2 and J is TRBJ2-1; 8 nucleotides agree with TRBD2. The CDR3 is 16 residues long. The J segment lost 0 bases and the V segment lost 2 bases, leaving 3 bases of the junction unmatched. CDR1 SGHAT and CDR2 FQNNGV come from the germline V gene.

This clone was seen only once. Sequence at one end of the junction differs from germline and may be a read error. The sample contains more than one DNA sequence encoding this CDR3. J is TRBJ1-1 and V is TRBV13; 9 positions match TRBD1. This CDR3 spans 15 amino acids. CDR1 is PRHDT, CDR2 FYEKMQ, per germline (reference sequence). For the CDR3, the DNA is TGTGCCAGCAGCCCGACGGGACAGGGTAACACTGAAGCCTTCTTT. The encoded protein is CASSPTGQGNTEAFF.

The chain uses TRBV6-1 and TRBJ1-5; D possibly corresponds to TRBD1 (5 bases). Germline CDR1 MNHNS, CDR2 SASEGT. This CDR3 is 15 amino acids long. V was trimmed by 6 bases and J by 0 bases, leaving 12 bases between them. CDR3 bases: TGTGCCAGCAGCTCGACAGATTATAGCAATCAGCCCCAGCATTTT. Translated, it gives CASSSTDYSNQPQHF.

The chain combines TRBV28 with TRBJ1-2; a possible D gene is TRBD1 (6 bases). This CDR3 spans 12 amino acids. The V gene's germline CDR1 is MDHEN and CDR2 SYDVKM. V was pared by 5 bases and J by 8 bases, with 12 bases between. The CDR3 reads CASSGQPEGYTF. CDR3 DNA: TGTGCCAGCAGTGGACAGCCGGAAGGCTACACCTTC.

The chain uses TRBV7-2 and TRBJ2-1; 9 bases line up with TRBD2. With V trimmed by 5 bases and J by 9 bases, 5 bases remained unmatched. This CDR3 comprises 13 residues. CDR1 is SGHTA and CDR2 is FQGNSA in the germline V gene. CDR3 residues: CASSRTSVGEQFF. The CDR3 nucleotides are TGTGCCAGCAGCCGGACTAGCGTCGGTGAGCAGTTCTTC.

The genes are TRBV6-5 and TRBJ1-2; D unresolved. V shed 3 bases and J shed 2 bases, with 7 bases lying between them. Germline CDR1 MNHEY, CDR2 SVGAGI. The CDR3 spans 13 residues. The CDR3 DNA is TGTGCCAGCAGTTATGAACTAAACTATGGCTACACCTTC. It is translated as CASSYELNYGYTF.

This clone has just a few counts. This sequence joins TRBV9 and TRBJ1-2; 12 nucleotides align to TRBD1. Trimming cost V 4 bases and J 8 bases; bases outside gene matches: 6. The CDR3 has 14 amino acids. Germline V lookup: CDR1 SGDLS, CDR2 YYNGEE. CDR3 amino acids: CASSFPGTGGGYTF. The CDR3 region has the DNA TGTGCCAGCAGCTTCCCCGGGACAGGGGGCGGCTACACCTTC.

The V gene is TRBV7-9, the J gene TRBJ2-1; 13 bases fit TRBD2. This CDR3 has 16 amino acids. With V trimmed by 5 bases and J by 5 bases, 6 bases remained unmatched. Germline V gene data show CDR1 as SEHNR and CDR2 as FQNEAQ (reference sequence). The CDR3 DNA sequence: TGTGCCAGCAGCCCCTACGGGACTAGCGGGAACAATGAGCAGTTCTTC. Translation: CASSPYGTSGNNEQFF.

The rearrangement joins TRBV21-1 to TRBJ2-7; the table's D call, TRBD2, was not checked against the DNA. TRBV21-1 counts as a pseudogene. This CDR3 has 16 residues. For the CDR3, the DNA is TGTGCCAGCAGCAAAGCGAGGGAGATCCCTTCCTACGAGCAGTACTTC. This codes for CASSKAREIPSYEQYF.

CDR3 bases: TGTGCCAGCAGTTTGGACAGGGCTTGGGAGCAGTACTTC. It codes for CASSLDRAWEQYF. The V call is TRBV27, the J call TRBJ2-7; 8 bases map to TRBD1. The germline gives CDR1 MNHEY, CDR2 SMNVEV (reference sequence). This CDR3 region has 13 residues. J gave up 7 bases and V 3 bases, and 5 bases lay outside the gene matches.

J is TRBJ2-3 and V is TRBV5-4; the D is unclear. The CDR3 contains 15 residues. V lost 0 bases and J 2 bases, leaving 10 bases between the germline ends. Germline CDR1 and CDR2: SGHNT and YYREEE (reference sequence). The CDR3 region has the DNA TGTGCCAGCAGCTTGGGGTTGGCCTCCACAGATACGCAGTATTTT. Its translation: CASSLGLASTDTQYF.

This clone is a singleton in its sample. This chain joins TRBV2 and TRBJ2-7; 9 bases are shared with TRBD1. CDR1 and CDR2 from the germline V gene are SNHLY and FYNNEI. The CDR3 is made up of 14 amino acids. V was pared by 4 bases and J by 2 bases, with 3 bases of the junction left unmatched. CDR3 loop: CASSAGTGPYEQYF. DNA for the CDR3: TGTGCCAGCAGTGCCGGGACAGGGCCCTACGAGCAGTACTTC.

The chain combines TRBV10-1 with TRBJ2-5; 13 bases map to TRBD2. V lost 3 bases to trimming and J lost 3 bases; unmatched junction nucleotides: 7. The CDR3 totals 17 residues. Germline CDR1 is WNHNN and CDR2 is SYGVQD (reference sequence). Here the CDR3 DNA reads TGCGCCAGCAGTGATCAGACTAGCGGGGGGTATGAAGAGACCCAGTACTTC. Translated: CASSDQTSGGYEETQYF.

The chain recombines TRBV28 with TRBJ1-5; possible D gene TRBD1, 6 bases. The germline CDR1 and CDR2 sequences are MDHEN and SYDVKM. With 4 bases removed from V and 0 bases from J, the gap between germline ends came to 13 bases. The CDR3 covers 16 residues. This CDR3 reads CASSSGQQDSNQPQHF. In DNA form, the CDR3 reads TGTGCCAGCAGTTCTGGACAGCAAGATAGCAATCAGCCCCAGCATTTT.

The chain joins TRBV28 to TRBJ2-7; no definite D call. Between the trimmed V and J ends, which lost 3 bases and 1 base, there was a span of 7 bases. Germline CDR1 reads MDHEN; CDR2 reads SYDVKM. CDR3 size: 13 residues. CDR3 amino acids: CASSFTFSYEQYF. CDR3 nucleotide sequence: TGTGCCAGCAGTTTTACATTTTCCTACGAGCAGTACTTC.